Reported below is one T cell receptor (beta chain). As originally analysed: Researchers report that nucleated cell counts were estimated from reference gene primer amplification. Data came from immunoSEQ multiplex PCR; TCRdb stores just in-frame clones and leaves some out. V and J calls and clone size come straight from that table; D and trimming were deduced from the DNA. This repertoire shows 200,000 to 250,000 clones, 65% to 90% found once; its top ten account for over 3.5%. This record comes from a study of blood T cell repertoires in COVID-19. The wider study: Researchers got acute and convalescent COVID-19 samples from the United States, Italy and Spain. From T cells, B-cell-depleted T cells, or PBMCs came the material, which was cDNA or gDNA.

V was shortened by 1 base and J by 4 bases, with 5 bases between the two germline ends. The CDR3 has 13 residues. CDR1 is SNHLY, CDR2 FYNNEI, per germline. The rearrangement uses TRBV2 and TRBJ1-5, with D uncertain. This TCR was sampled from a woman in her 70s with acute or convalescent COVID-19. The material sequenced was peripheral blood. The CDR3 loop reads CASSEEENQPQHF. The CDR3 coding sequence is TGTGCCAGCAGTGAAGAAGAGAATCAGCCCCAGCATTTT.